This T cell receptor (beta chain) was identified during a study of cytomegalovirus exposure and HLA in healthy donors. The V and J ends lost 1 base and 0 bases, in that order; junction bases with no gene match: 3. The CDR3 has 17 residues. From germline, CDR1 is KGHSH and CDR2 LQKENI. The PCR was carried out with 60 Vbeta primers and 13 Jbeta primers. Clones were sequenced by immunoSEQ multiplex PCR, and TCRdb holds only the in-frame ones, with some missing. The repertoire holds roughly 150,000 clones, approximately 71% seen once, with around 5% in the top ten. Sequencing was performed on PBMCs. This TCR was recovered from a woman aged 18-30 years in good health and CMV-seropositive. The V gene is TRBV18, the J gene TRBJ2-6; TRBD1 agrees at 7 bases. CDR3: CASSPQGATSGANVLTF. The CDR3 coding sequence is TGTGCCAGCTCACCACAGGGGGCCACCTCTGGGGCCAACGTCCTGACTTTC. Looking up the rest from reference TRBV18 and TRBJ2-6 gives the full variable domain: NAGVMQNPRHLVRRRGQEARLRCSPMKGHSHVYWYRQLPEEGLKFMVYLQKENIIDESGMPKERFSAEFPKEGPSILRIQQVVRGDSAAYFCASSPQGATSGANVLTFGAGSRLTVL.